This T cell receptor (beta chain) was profiled in a study of blood T cells in healthy people across ages. Study conclusions and caveats: The percentage of naive T cells correlated strongly with TCR beta diversity. The long-lived group displayed more naive CD4+ cells, plus higher diversity, than the aged donors did.

The use of a sample-barcoded 5' primer and a J-beta primer mix characterized a second PCR of 7 to 11 cycles. Researchers report that a template-switch adaptor with 12 random nucleotides tagged each cDNA molecule. One entry per CDR3 protein, called by TCRdb with MiXCR from the 5' RACE reads. In the table there are around 670,000 distinct CDR3 sequences, 25% to 30% of which are singletons. In its sample, this clonotype was seen once. The antigen is unknown. This CDR3 comprises 14 residues. Trimming pared 0 bases from V and 1 base from J, leaving 7 bases between. CDR1 DFQATT and CDR2 SNEGSKA come from the germline V gene (reference sequence).

Sequenced sample: blood. V gene TRBV20-1 combines with J gene TRBJ1-3; D unresolved. The receptor was derived from a woman older than 75 in good health. The CDR3 sequence: CSARDKSSGNTIYF. In nucleotides, the CDR3 is TGCAGTGCTAGAGATAAGTCATCTGGAAACACCATATATTTT.